This T cell receptor (beta chain) was sequenced in a study of Graves' ophthalmopathy and Graves' hyperthyroidism. About the research overall: Samples of peripheral blood were obtained at initial diagnosis, prior to treatment of any kind.

The CDR3 totals 12 residues. Germline CDR1 and CDR2: SEHNR and FQNEAQ (reference sequence). The V end was cut by 5 bases, the J end by 4 bases, with 8 bases between. All donors with ophthalmopathy were recorded as having moderate-to-severe activity, CAS ≥3, NOSPECS ≥4 and a duration under 3 months. None of the included patients had other autoimmune diseases, uncontrolled infections, pregnancy or lactation, as these led to exclusion. Clinicians diagnosed using symptoms, serum thyroxine, TRAb, thyroid ultrasound and orbital computed tomography. RNA transcripts yielded amplified TCR beta CDR3 regions. RT-PCR with HTBI primers came first, then second-round multiplex PCR. TCRdb reanalysed the multiplex PCR reads using MiXCR and keeps one entry per CDR3 protein. This repertoire shows almost 750,000 distinct CDR3 sequences, 40% found once; its top ten account for about 40%.

The sequence was collected from an adult man with Graves' ophthalmopathy. The sequenced material came from peripheral blood. V is TRBV7-9 and J is TRBJ1-2; the D is unclear. CDR3 nucleotide sequence: TGTGCCAGCAGCCAAGAGTTCTATGGCTACACCTTC. Its translation: CASSQEFYGYTF.